The 24 T cell receptor beta chains reported below all come from one sample, sequenced in a study of blood T cell repertoires in COVID-19. Some clones are missing from TCRdb's copy, which holds only in-frame ones; the method was immunoSEQ multiplex PCR. The profile shows about 110,000 clones, around three quarters of them singletons. The sequencing input was peripheral blood. The receptor source for this set is a human donor in a cohort sampled during active or convalescent COVID-19.

The gene calls are TRBV7-3 and TRBJ1-3; D call uncertain. The V and J ends lost 3 bases and 2 bases respectively, with 5 bases between them. This CDR3 is built from 13 residues. Germline V gene sequence: CDR1 SGHTA, CDR2 FQGTGA. The CDR3 is CASSFTPGNTIYF. The CDR3, as DNA: TGTGCCAGCAGCTTCACACCTGGAAACACCATATATTTT.

This clone was seen a handful of times. The chain recombines TRBV2 with TRBJ1-2, with a weak D call TRBD1 (6 bases). Germline V lookup: CDR1 SNHLY, CDR2 FYNNEI. V was shortened by 3 bases and J by 3 bases, with 14 bases between the two germline ends. This CDR3 comprises 15 residues. CDR3 protein: CASSDLDSQYYGYTF. CDR3 nucleotides: TGTGCCAGCAGTGATTTGGACAGCCAGTACTATGGCTACACCTTC.

The chain employs TRBV10-3 and TRBJ2-7; TRBD2 matches 9 bases. CDR1 is ENHRY and CDR2 is SYGVKD in the germline V gene. J lost 5 bases, V lost 4 bases, and 6 bases had no gene match. The CDR3 runs 14 residues. CDR3 amino acids: CAISAAGGRNEQYF. CDR3 DNA sequence: TGTGCCATCAGTGCGGCGGGGGGGAGGAACGAGCAGTACTTC.

In this sample, this clone turned up a few times. The chain uses TRBV6-6 and TRBJ2-1; 11 positions agree with TRBD2. The germline V gene has CDR1 MNHNY and CDR2 SVGAGI (reference sequence). The CDR3 extends over 15 amino acids. The trim removed 8 bases at V and 6 bases at J, leaving 9 bases unmatched. The CDR3 protein is CASWGLGTSGNEQFF. In DNA form, the CDR3 reads TGTGCCAGCTGGGGGTTGGGGACTAGCGGCAATGAGCAGTTCTTC.

The rearrangement uses TRBV19 and TRBJ1-6; possibly TRBD1 for D (6 bases). Germline V gene data show CDR1 as LNHDA and CDR2 as SQIVND (reference sequence). V was clipped by 9 bases and J by 9 bases, with 18 bases between them. The CDR3 runs 14 residues. The CDR3 DNA reads TGTGCCAGCCAAGTGACAGGAAAGGTTTCACCCCTCCACTTT. Translating it yields CASQVTGKVSPLHF.

V and J are TRBV2 and TRBJ1-5, with D possibly being TRBD1 (6 bases). Germline V CDR1 and CDR2: SNHLY, FYNNEI. This CDR3 spans 16 amino acids. V was clipped by 4 bases and J by 4 bases, with 17 bases between them. The CDR3 nucleotides read TGTGCCAGCAGTGCGGTGGATAGGGGGGGAAATCAGCCCCAGCATTTT. This translates into CASSAVDRGGNQPQHF.

DNA of the CDR3: TGTGCCAGCAGTTCGGGACAGGAATACGAGCAGTACTTC. It translates to CASSSGQEYEQYF. The J gene is TRBJ2-7, the V gene TRBV7-3; 8 nucleotides line up with TRBD1. Germline trimming cut 6 bases from V and 4 bases from J; bases unmatched to any gene: 5. There are 13 residues in the CDR3. Germline V gives CDR1 SGHTA, CDR2 FQGTGA.

The genes are TRBV5-4 and TRBJ2-2, with TRBD2 matching 9 bases. The CDR3 has 16 residues. V gave up 5 bases and J gave up 1 base; unmatched junction bases: 6. The germline gives CDR1 SGHNT, CDR2 YYREEE (reference sequence). CDR3 region: CASRVGSGGNTGELFF. The CDR3 bases are TGTGCCAGCAGAGTAGGTAGCGGGGGGAACACCGGGGAGCTGTTTTTT.

This chain uses TRBV5-4 with TRBJ2-1, with no clear D. Deletions cut 0 bases from V and 7 bases from J, with 8 bases between. The germline CDR1 and CDR2 sequences are SGHNT and YYREEE (reference sequence). The CDR3 consists of 13 residues. The DNA for the CDR3 is TGTGCCAGCAGCTTGGCCTGGGCTAATGAGCAGTTCTTC. Its translation: CASSLAWANEQFF.

This chain links TRBV5-5 with TRBJ2-7; D is perhaps TRBD1 (6 bases). V was clipped by 4 bases and J by 5 bases, with 22 bases between them. CDR1 and CDR2 from the germline V gene are SGHKS and YYEKEE (reference sequence). There are 16 residues in the CDR3. For the CDR3, the DNA is TGTGCCAGCAGCGCCGTCGGGACACTCTCGGGAAACGAGCAGTACTTC. Amino acid sequence: CASSAVGTLSGNEQYF.

This chain uses TRBV3-1 (or the pseudogene TRBV3-2) with TRBJ1-2; the match to TRBD1 covers 9 bases. The CDR3 extends over 15 amino acids. The V and J ends lost 0 bases and 8 bases, in that order; junction bases with no gene match: 7. In germline, CDR1 is LGHDT, CDR2 YNNKEL (reference sequence). CDR3: CASSQELNRGLGYTF. CDR3 nucleotide sequence: TGTGCCAGCAGCCAAGAGCTAAACAGGGGGCTGGGCTACACCTTC.

In its sample, this clone was seen many times. The rearrangement links TRBV6-6 to TRBJ2-1, with D hard to call. CDR3 length equals 15 residues. With 2 bases removed from V and 7 bases from J, the gap between germline ends came to 15 bases. Germline CDR1 is MNHNY and CDR2 is SVGAGI (reference sequence). CDR3: CASSYTTFPNNEQFF. The CDR3 bases are TGTGCCAGCAGTTACACAACGTTTCCCAATAATGAGCAGTTCTTC.

This rearrangement joins TRBV11-3 to TRBJ2-7, with a tentative D call TRBD2 (5 bases). Deletions cut 2 bases from V and 7 bases from J, with 12 bases between. Germline V gene lookup returns CDR1 SGHNT and CDR2 YENEEA. The CDR3 loop spans 13 amino acids. The CDR3 protein is CASSLWNEGEQYF. For the CDR3, the DNA is TGTGCCAGCAGCTTATGGAACGAGGGAGAGCAGTACTTC.

DNA for the CDR3: TGTGCCAGCAGTTACGTCAGGCAGGGGGGAGGCTACACCTTC. Translated, it gives CASSYVRQGGGYTF. The chain recombines TRBV6-5 with TRBJ1-2, with TRBD1 matching over 7 bases. There are 14 residues in the CDR3. Trimming at V came to 2 bases and at J to 8 bases, leaving 8 bases not matched to a gene. Germline CDR1 is MNHEY and CDR2 is SVGAGI.

The chain has TRBV6-6 and TRBJ2-3, with 13 bases fitting TRBD2. V was pared by 7 bases and J by 0 bases, with 4 bases of the junction left unmatched. Per the germline V gene, CDR1 is MNHNY and CDR2 is SVGAGI (reference sequence). There are 16 residues in the CDR3. CDR3 sequence: CASMTSGGRSTDTQYF. The CDR3 DNA reads as TGTGCCAGCATGACTAGCGGGGGGCGGAGCACAGATACGCAGTATTTT.

The gene calls are TRBV11-2 and TRBJ2-3, with 13 bases lining up with TRBD2. Germline V gene lookup returns CDR1 SGHAT and CDR2 FQNNGV. There are 16 residues in the CDR3. V lost 1 base and J lost 4; bases outside the gene matches: 2. The CDR3 DNA follows: TGTGCCAGCAGCTTAGGACTAGCGGGAGGTGCAGATACGCAGTATTTT. It yields the protein CASSLGLAGGADTQYF.

The chain links TRBV25-1 to TRBJ1-3; D perhaps matches TRBD1 (5 bases). Trimming pared 6 bases from V and 4 bases from J, leaving 13 bases between. The CDR3 contains 14 residues. CDR1 is MGHDK, CDR2 SYGVNS, per germline. CDR3 loop: CASSAGHAGNTIYF. The CDR3 DNA reads TGTGCCAGCAGCGCTGGACACGCGGGAAACACCATATATTTT.

The V and J genes are TRBV12-3 or TRBV12-4 and TRBJ1-1; D not resolved. V dropped 3 bases and J dropped 7 bases, with 12 bases sitting between them. The CDR3 is 13 amino acids. DNA of the CDR3: TGTGCCAGCAGTTTTATGCAAGGAGGTGAAGCTTTCTTT. It is translated as CASSFMQGGEAFF.

The chain has TRBV11-3 and TRBJ2-1; D is possibly TRBD2 (5 bases). V was cut by 0 bases and J by 3 bases, with 12 bases left in between. CDR3 length: 16 amino acids. Per germline, CDR1 SGHNT and CDR2 YENEEA. The CDR3 reads CASSLEVGSGYNEQFF. For the CDR3, the DNA is TGTGCCAGCAGCTTAGAGGTGGGAAGCGGCTACAATGAGCAGTTCTTC.

The CDR3 DNA reads TGCGCCAGCAGCCTTGAGGAAGTTGTCACAGATACGCAGTATTTT. As protein: CASSLEEVVTDTQYF. The chain links TRBV4-1 to TRBJ2-3; D is unclear. Trimming left V 4 bases short and J 2 bases short, with 13 bases between. Germline V gene data show CDR1 as MGHRA and CDR2 as YSYEKL. This CDR3 spans 15 amino acids.

The V gene is TRBV6-4, the J gene TRBJ2-1; 11 bases match TRBD2. The CDR3 extends over 15 amino acids. The germline V gene encodes CDR1 MRHNA and CDR2 SNTAGT. Losses at the gene ends were 2 bases for V and 9 bases for J; bases not matched to a gene: 6. In DNA, the CDR3 is TGTGCCAGCAGTGACACGGGGCTAGCGGGAGGTGAGCAGTTCTTC. This sequence encodes CASSDTGLAGGEQFF.

This chain uses TRBV18 with TRBJ2-5; TRBD1 matches 10 bases. This CDR3 contains 16 residues. CDR1 and CDR2 (germline): KGHSH, LQKENI. Trimming removed 1 base from V and 2 bases from J; junction bases left unmatched: 4. The CDR3 protein is CASSPRQGALQETQYF. Written as DNA, the CDR3 is TGTGCCAGCTCACCACGACAGGGGGCCCTGCAAGAGACCCAGTACTTC.

This clone appeared a single time. The rearrangement links TRBV20-1 to TRBJ2-1; TRBD2 is a possible D gene (6 bases). This CDR3 is 14 amino acids long. Trimming removed 3 bases at V and 1 base at J, with 10 bases between. CDR1 is DFQATT and CDR2 is SNEGSKA in the germline V gene (reference sequence). The CDR3 loop reads CSASERVSYNEQFF. The DNA for the CDR3 is TGCAGTGCTAGTGAGCGGGTATCCTACAATGAGCAGTTCTTC.

This clone has a handful of counts. The rearrangement links TRBV9 to TRBJ1-4; the D gene is possibly TRBD1 (5 bases). CDR1 is SGDLS, CDR2 YYNGEE, per germline. Trimming cost V 3 bases and J 5 bases, with 11 bases left between them. The CDR3 runs to 14 residues. The CDR3 DNA is TGTGCCAGCAGCGATGACAGTTACAATGAAAAACTGTTTTTT. Its protein is CASSDDSYNEKLFF.